Listed below are T cell receptor beta chains from one sample, sequenced in a study of radiotherapy plus CTLA-4 blockade in lung cancer. The repertoire was sequenced with immunoSEQ multiplex PCR; TCRdb's copy has only in-frame clones and lacks some. The sample contains roughly 59,000 clones, around three quarters of which appear only once. The sample here was peripheral blood, taken from a patient treated with radiotherapy plus ipilimumab. Receptor source: a human donor with non-small cell lung cancer whose response to radiotherapy plus ipilimumab could not be evaluated. Each CDR3 is given with its conserved first and last residue. The order of the fields is J gene, clone size, D gene, V gene, CDR3 DNA, CDR3 protein. A D gene is named only where the DNA matches it firmly. Clone size is not always given. Where it is, it says once, few, many or a class for expanded clones.

j_gene: TRBJ2-4
abundance: NA
d_gene: TRBD2
v_gene: TRBV14
CDR3nt: TGTGCCAGCAGCCATGCCCCCGGGGGGGTAAACATTCAGTACTTC
CDR3aa: CASSHAPGGVNIQYF

j_gene: TRBJ1-2
abundance: NA
d_gene: TRBD1
v_gene: TRBV27
CDR3nt: TGTGCCAGCAGCCGGACAGGGGGCAACTATGGCTACACCTTC
CDR3aa: CASSRTGGNYGYTF

j_gene: TRBJ2-7
abundance: NA
d_gene: TRBD1
v_gene: TRBV6-1
CDR3nt: TGTGCCAGCAGTGAGCAAACCGGGACAGGAGCCTACGAGCAGTACTTC
CDR3aa: CASSEQTGTGAYEQYF

j_gene: TRBJ2-5
abundance: NA
d_gene: TRBD2
v_gene: TRBV28
CDR3nt: TGTGCCAGCAGTGTATCTAGCGGTTGGGAGACCCAGTACTTC
CDR3aa: CASSVSSGWETQYF

j_gene: TRBJ2-3
abundance: NA
d_gene: TRBD2
v_gene: TRBV15
CDR3nt: TGTGCCACCAGCAGAGGTAGCGGGGGGCAGGGGGATACGCAGTATTTT
CDR3aa: CATSRGSGGQGDTQYF

j_gene: TRBJ1-4
abundance: many
d_gene: NA
v_gene: TRBV4-1
CDR3nt: TGCGCCAGCAGCCAAGAGAGGAAACTGTTTTTT
CDR3aa: CASSQERKLFF

j_gene: TRBJ1-2
abundance: NA
d_gene: NA
v_gene: TRBV5-5
CDR3nt: TGTGCCAGCAGCTTGAGGCCAGGTTACAGGGAGTATGGCTACACCTTC
CDR3aa: CASSLRPGYREYGYTF

j_gene: TRBJ2-1
abundance: NA
d_gene: NA
v_gene: TRBV27
CDR3nt: TGTGCCAGCAGTTTATCCTGGGCTACCGACAGTCTGGTCTTC
CDR3aa: CASSLSWATDSLVF

j_gene: TRBJ2-3
abundance: NA
d_gene: NA
v_gene: TRBV19
CDR3nt: TGTGCCAGTAGTGTCCAGGACTCAGCTAGCACAGATACGCAGTATTTT
CDR3aa: CASSVQDSASTDTQYF

j_gene: TRBJ2-2
abundance: NA
d_gene: NA
v_gene: TRBV5-4
CDR3nt: TGTGCCAGCAGAGGGGACTCCCACACCGGGGAGCTGTTTTTT
CDR3aa: CASRGDSHTGELFF

j_gene: TRBJ1-2
abundance: NA
d_gene: NA
v_gene: TRBV20-1
CDR3nt: TGCAGTGCTAGCAGGGACTATGGCTACACCTTC
CDR3aa: CSASRDYGYTF

j_gene: TRBJ1-4
abundance: NA
d_gene: NA
v_gene: TRBV27
CDR3nt: TGTGCCAGCAGTTTATACAGGACAGTGACTAATGAAAAACTGTTTTTT
CDR3aa: CASSLYRTVTNEKLFF

j_gene: TRBJ2-7
abundance: NA
d_gene: TRBD1
v_gene: TRBV6-6
CDR3nt: TGTGCCAGCACCTCCGGACAGGGAGGATCCTACGAGCAGTACTTC
CDR3aa: CASTSGQGGSYEQYF

j_gene: TRBJ1-1
abundance: NA
d_gene: TRBD1
v_gene: TRBV19
CDR3nt: TGTGCCAGTAACCTGGACAGGGTGAACACTGAAGCTTTCTTT
CDR3aa: CASNLDRVNTEAFF

j_gene: TRBJ2-7
abundance: few
d_gene: NA
v_gene: TRBV19
CDR3nt: TGTGCCAGTAGTATTCAGAACTCCTACGAGCAGTACTTC
CDR3aa: CASSIQNSYEQYF

j_gene: TRBJ1-1
abundance: NA
d_gene: NA
v_gene: TRBV19
CDR3nt: TGTGCCAGTAGTATAGAGGGGCGGGGTATGAACACTGAAGCTTTCTTT
CDR3aa: CASSIEGRGMNTEAFF

j_gene: TRBJ1-2
abundance: NA
d_gene: NA
v_gene: TRBV2
CDR3nt: TGTGCCAGCAGTGTAGACATCAATGGCTACACCTTC
CDR3aa: CASSVDINGYTF

j_gene: TRBJ1-2
abundance: NA
d_gene: TRBD1
v_gene: TRBV5-1
CDR3nt: TGCGCCAGCAGCACCGCGCCCGGGACAGACTATGGCTACACCTTC
CDR3aa: CASSTAPGTDYGYTF

j_gene: TRBJ2-7
abundance: NA
d_gene: TRBD1
v_gene: TRBV6-6
CDR3nt: TGTGCCGGTGGCTCGACAGGGGCCACCTACGAGCAGTACTTC
CDR3aa: CAGGSTGATYEQYF

j_gene: TRBJ1-2
abundance: NA
d_gene: NA
v_gene: TRBV10-1
CDR3nt: TGCGCCAGCAGTGAGTCCCAGGGTGATCGGTATGGCTACACCTTC
CDR3aa: CASSESQGDRYGYTF

j_gene: TRBJ1-3
abundance: NA
d_gene: NA
v_gene: TRBV9
CDR3nt: TGTGCCAGCAGCCCGGCAGGGGCTGGAAACACCATATATTTT
CDR3aa: CASSPAGAGNTIYF

j_gene: TRBJ2-1
abundance: NA
d_gene: TRBD2
v_gene: TRBV6-1
CDR3nt: TGTGCCAGCAAATCTAGCGGTCAGGTCAATGAGCAGTTCTTC
CDR3aa: CASKSSGQVNEQFF